The clone carrying this T cell receptor (beta chain) appeared once. Per the original data handling: Quantification of nucleated cells was approximated via reference gene primer amplification. Assay used: immunoSEQ multiplex PCR; TCRdb lists only in-frame clones, some missing. V and J calls and clone size come straight from that table; D and trimming were deduced from the DNA. Here the sample spans hundreds of thousands of clones, 83% being singletons. This entry comes from a study of blood T cell repertoires in COVID-19. Looking at the study overall: T cells, B-cell-depleted T cells, or PBMCs provided the cDNA or gDNA that served as material.

The V end was cut by 5 bases, the J end by 8 bases, with 12 bases between. The CDR3 is 12 residues long. CDR1 and CDR2 (germline): SEHNR, FQNEAQ (reference sequence). A COVID-19 case had been met by exposed participants during the 2 weeks before study entry. This rearrangement joins TRBV7-9 to TRBJ1-2; D not certain. This TCR came from a woman aged 50 to 60 who had been exposed to COVID-19. Sequenced input: PBMCs or T cells enriched from blood (not recorded which). CDR3 region: CASSPELRGYTF. The CDR3 DNA reads TGTGCCAGCAGCCCGGAGCTTAGAGGCTACACCTTC.